This T cell receptor beta chain was captured in a study of response to subunit inactivated influenza vaccine. TCRdb reprocessed the RT-PCR reads with MiXCR, giving one entry per CDR3 protein. The table lists about 700,000 distinct CDR3 sequences, less than 15% of them singletons. V lost 7 bases and J 1 base, leaving 13 bases between the germline ends. There are 13 residues in the CDR3. CDR1 is SQVTM, CDR2 ANQGSEA, per germline. This clonotype was recorded at least ten times. Its antigen is still unknown. Whole-study findings and limits: Every seasonal influenza vaccination brings in few new T cells, the authors suggested.

The chain is built from TRBV29-1 and TRBJ1-1, with D possibly matching TRBD1 (6 bases). This receptor was identified in a man between 50 and 59 years old who received an inactivated influenza vaccine. The specimen was PBMCs from blood, collected around 14 days before vaccination. CDR3 sequence reads: CSASGTTNTEAFF. Here the CDR3 DNA reads TGCAGCGCCTCCGGGACAACGAACACTGAAGCTTTCTTT.